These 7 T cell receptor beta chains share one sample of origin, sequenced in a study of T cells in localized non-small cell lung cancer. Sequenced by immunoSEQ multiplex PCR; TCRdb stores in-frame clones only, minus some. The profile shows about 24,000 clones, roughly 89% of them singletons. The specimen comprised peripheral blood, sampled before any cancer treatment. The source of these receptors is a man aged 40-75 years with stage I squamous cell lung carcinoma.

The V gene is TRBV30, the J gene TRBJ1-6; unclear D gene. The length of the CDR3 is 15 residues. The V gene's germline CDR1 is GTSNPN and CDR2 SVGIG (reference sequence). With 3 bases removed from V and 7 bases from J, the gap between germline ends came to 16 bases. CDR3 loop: CAWRGSRGSNSPLHF. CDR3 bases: TGTGCCTGGAGGGGAAGTCGGGGTAGCAATTCACCCCTCCACTTT. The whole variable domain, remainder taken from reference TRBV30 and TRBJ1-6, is SQTIHQWPATLVQPVGSPLSLECTVEGTSNPNLYWYRQAAGRGLQLLFYSVGIGQISSEVPQNLSASRPQDRQFILSSKKLLLSDSGFYLCAWRGSRGSNSPLHFGNGTRLTVT.

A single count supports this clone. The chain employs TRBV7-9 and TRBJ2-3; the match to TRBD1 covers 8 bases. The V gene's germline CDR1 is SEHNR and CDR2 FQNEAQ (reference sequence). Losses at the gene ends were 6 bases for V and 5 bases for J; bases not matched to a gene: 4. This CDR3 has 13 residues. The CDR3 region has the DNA TGTGCCAGCAGTTCAGGGGGCATAGATACGCAGTATTTT. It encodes CASSSGGIDTQYF.

The CDR3 reads CASRGQTYGYTF. In nucleotides, the CDR3 is TGTGCCAGCAGGGGACAGACATATGGCTACACCTTC. V is TRBV6-1 and J is TRBJ1-2, with 7 bases fitting TRBD1. CDR1 MNHNS and CDR2 SASEGT come from the germline V gene. Trimming at V came to 6 bases and at J to 5 bases, leaving 3 bases not matched to a gene. CDR3 size: 12 residues.

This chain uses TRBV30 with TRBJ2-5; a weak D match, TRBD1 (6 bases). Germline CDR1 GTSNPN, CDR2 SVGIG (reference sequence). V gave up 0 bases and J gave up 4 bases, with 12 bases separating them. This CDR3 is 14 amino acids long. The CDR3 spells CAWSVLKGGETQYF. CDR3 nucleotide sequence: TGTGCCTGGAGTGTACTAAAAGGGGGAGAGACCCAGTACTTC.

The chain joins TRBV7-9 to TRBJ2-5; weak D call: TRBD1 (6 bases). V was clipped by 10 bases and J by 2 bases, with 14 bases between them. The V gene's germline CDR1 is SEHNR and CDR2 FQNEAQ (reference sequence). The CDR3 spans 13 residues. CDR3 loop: CATASGTQETQYF. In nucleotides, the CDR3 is TGTGCCACGGCATCCGGGACACAAGAGACCCAGTACTTC.

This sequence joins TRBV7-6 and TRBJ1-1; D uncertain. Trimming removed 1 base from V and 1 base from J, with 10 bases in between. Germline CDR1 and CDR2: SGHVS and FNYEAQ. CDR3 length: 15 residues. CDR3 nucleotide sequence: TGTGCCAGCAGCTTAGGCGTAGGGAGGAACACTGAAGCTTTCTTT. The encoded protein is CASSLGVGRNTEAFF.

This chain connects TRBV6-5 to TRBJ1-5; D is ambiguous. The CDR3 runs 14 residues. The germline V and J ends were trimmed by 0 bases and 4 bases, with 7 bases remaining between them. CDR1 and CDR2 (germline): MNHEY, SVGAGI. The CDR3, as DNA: TGTGCCAGCAGTTACTCTCGGGGTAATCAGCCCCAGCATTTT. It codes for CASSYSRGNQPQHF.